These T cell receptor beta chains were read from a single sample in a study of blood T cell repertoires in COVID-19. Sequencing used immunoSEQ multiplex PCR; TCRdb keeps in-frame clones, though not all of them. This sample yields 100,000 to 150,000 clones, of which around 85% are seen a single time; 17% belongs to the top ten. Sequences were obtained from peripheral blood. The receptors stem from a woman aged 80 or older with acute or convalescent COVID-19. Both conserved end residues are part of each CDR3. The D gene is left open where the match is weak. Only part of the rows carry a size: once, few, many, or a class if the clone is expanded.

V: TRBV4-3
J: TRBJ2-6
D: .
size: .
DNA: TGCGCCAGCAGCCAAGATCGTGGGGCAGGCTTTACTGGGGCCAACGTCCTGACTTTC
CDR3: CASSQDRGAGFTGANVLTF

V: TRBV9
J: TRBJ2-7
D: .
size: once
DNA: TGTGCCAGCAGCTGGGGTGGCGGGGGCACCGACGAGCAGTACTTC
CDR3: CASSWGGGGTDEQYF

V: TRBV27
J: TRBJ1-5
D: TRBD1
size: .
DNA: TGTGCCAGCAGGGACAGGGGAGGCAATCAGCCCCAGCATTTT
CDR3: CASRDRGGNQPQHF

V: TRBV15
J: TRBJ1-5
D: TRBD1
size: .
DNA: TGTGCCACCAGCAGGGACAGGGGGCCACGCAATCAGCCCCAGCATTTT
CDR3: CATSRDRGPRNQPQHF

V: TRBV19
J: TRBJ1-1
D: .
size: .
DNA: TGTGCCAGTAGTACTCTCCGGGACACTGAAGCTTTCTTT
CDR3: CASSTLRDTEAFF

V: TRBV5-5
J: TRBJ1-3
D: .
size: .
DNA: TGTGCCAGCAGCTTGGTCCTAACTGGAAACACCATATATTTT
CDR3: CASSLVLTGNTIYF

V: TRBV7-2
J: TRBJ1-5
D: .
size: .
DNA: TGTGCCAGCAGCTTAGTGGGGGGGGGAAGCAATCAGCCCCAGCATTTT
CDR3: CASSLVGGGSNQPQHF

V: TRBV4-3
J: TRBJ1-2
D: TRBD1
size: .
DNA: TGCGCCAGCAGCCGAGTCGGACAGGGCGGGCGGTATGGCTACACCTTC
CDR3: CASSRVGQGGRYGYTF

V: TRBV18
J: TRBJ2-1
D: .
size: once
DNA: TGTGCCAGCTCGCCCAACAGGGTAGATGAGCAGTTCTTC
CDR3: CASSPNRVDEQFF

V: TRBV6-2/TRBV6-3
J: TRBJ2-5
D: .
size: .
DNA: TGTGCCAGCAGTTGGGGACTGAGGGAGACCCAGTACTTC
CDR3: CASSWGLRETQYF

V: TRBV27
J: TRBJ2-7
D: TRBD1
size: .
DNA: TGTGCCAGCAGTTTAAGGGGTCAGGGGGTCTACGAGCAGTACTTC
CDR3: CASSLRGQGVYEQYF

V: TRBV24-1
J: TRBJ2-1
D: .
size: once
DNA: TGTGCCACCAGTGATTCAAGGGCGGGACTCTACAATGAGCAGTTCTTC
CDR3: CATSDSRAGLYNEQFF

V: TRBV2
J: TRBJ2-6
D: .
size: .
DNA: TGTGCCAGCAGTCCGAGGGATACTGGGGCCAACGTCCTGACTTTC
CDR3: CASSPRDTGANVLTF

V: TRBV5-1
J: TRBJ2-7
D: TRBD1
size: once
DNA: TGCGCCAGCAGCCCAGGGCAGGGGGTCTTCTACGAGCAGTACTTC
CDR3: CASSPGQGVFYEQYF

V: TRBV3-1/TRBV3-2
J: TRBJ2-1
D: TRBD2
size: .
DNA: TGTGCCAGCAGCCGACTAGCGGAGTACAATGAGCAGTTCTTC
CDR3: CASSRLAEYNEQFF

V: TRBV6-5
J: TRBJ1-1
D: TRBD1
size: once
DNA: TGTGCCAGCAGGACTCCCGGGACAGGGGTCACTGAAGCTTTCTTT
CDR3: CASRTPGTGVTEAFF

V: TRBV7-9
J: TRBJ2-7
D: TRBD2
size: .
DNA: TGTGCCAGCAGCTTAGCTGGGGGCGGGGGGTCCTACGAGCAGTACTTC
CDR3: CASSLAGGGGSYEQYF

V: TRBV19
J: TRBJ2-1
D: TRBD2
size: .
DNA: TGTGCCAGTAGTGTTAGCGGGCCTGACTACAATGAGCAGTTCTTC
CDR3: CASSVSGPDYNEQFF

V: TRBV9
J: TRBJ1-2
D: TRBD1
size: .
DNA: TGTGCCAGCAGCGGAAGGCGGACAGGGGGCTATGGCTACACCTTC
CDR3: CASSGRRTGGYGYTF

V: TRBV6-6
J: TRBJ2-7
D: .
size: .
DNA: TGTGCCAGCAGTTCCCAGGGGCCGAGCGAGCAGTACTTC
CDR3: CASSSQGPSEQYF

V: TRBV3-1/TRBV3-2
J: TRBJ2-7
D: TRBD2
size: .
DNA: TGTGCCAGCAGCCCCCAAATCGCGGGGGGGCTCTCCTACGAGCAGTACTTC
CDR3: CASSPQIAGGLSYEQYF

V: TRBV19
J: TRBJ1-5
D: .
size: .
DNA: TGTGCCAGTAGTATCAGGGGTTTCCATCAGCCCCAGCATTTT
CDR3: CASSIRGFHQPQHF

V: TRBV11-2
J: TRBJ1-2
D: .
size: .
DNA: TGTGCCAGCAGCTTAGGACAGGCTCGTACCTTC
CDR3: CASSLGQARTF

V: TRBV5-4
J: TRBJ2-3
D: .
size: once
DNA: TGTGCCAGCAGCTCCCCCGGGGCAGATACGCAGTATTTT
CDR3: CASSSPGADTQYF

V: TRBV19
J: TRBJ1-6
D: .
size: .
DNA: TGTGCCAGTAGAACACAGGGAGAGTCCTATAATTCACCCCTCCACTTT
CDR3: CASRTQGESYNSPLHF

V: TRBV7-6
J: TRBJ2-7
D: TRBD2
size: .
DNA: TGTGCCAGCAGCTATGGACTAGCGGGAGCCCACGAGCAGTACTTC
CDR3: CASSYGLAGAHEQYF

V: TRBV4-1
J: TRBJ1-3
D: TRBD1
size: .
DNA: TGCGCCAGCAGCTCTCCTCCGGGACAGACTAGCTCTGGAAACACCATATATTTT
CDR3: CASSSPPGQTSSGNTIYF

V: TRBV7-8
J: TRBJ1-2
D: .
size: .
DNA: TGTGCCAGCAGCTTAGAGAGTCTCGGCTACACCTTC
CDR3: CASSLESLGYTF

V: TRBV6-2/TRBV6-3
J: TRBJ2-5
D: TRBD1
size: .
DNA: TGTGCCAGCAGCCCCTCCCGGGACAGAGCATTCCAAGAGACCCAGTACTTC
CDR3: CASSPSRDRAFQETQYF

V: TRBV19
J: TRBJ1-2
D: TRBD1
size: few
DNA: TGTGCCAGTAGCAGGGGGCCTGGCTACACCTTC
CDR3: CASSRGPGYTF